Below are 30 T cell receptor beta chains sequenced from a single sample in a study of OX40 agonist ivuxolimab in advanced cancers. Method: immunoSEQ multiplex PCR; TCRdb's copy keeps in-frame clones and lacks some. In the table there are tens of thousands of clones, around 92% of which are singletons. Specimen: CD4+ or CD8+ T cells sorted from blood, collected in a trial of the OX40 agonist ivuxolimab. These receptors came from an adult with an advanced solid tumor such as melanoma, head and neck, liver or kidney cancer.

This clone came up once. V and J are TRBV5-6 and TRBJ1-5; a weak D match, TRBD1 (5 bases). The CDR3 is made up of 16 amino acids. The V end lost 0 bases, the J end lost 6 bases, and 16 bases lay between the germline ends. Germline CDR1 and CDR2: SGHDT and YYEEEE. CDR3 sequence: CASSLEQGVDGQPQHF. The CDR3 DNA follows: TGTGCCAGCAGCTTGGAGCAGGGTGTAGACGGTCAGCCCCAGCATTTT.

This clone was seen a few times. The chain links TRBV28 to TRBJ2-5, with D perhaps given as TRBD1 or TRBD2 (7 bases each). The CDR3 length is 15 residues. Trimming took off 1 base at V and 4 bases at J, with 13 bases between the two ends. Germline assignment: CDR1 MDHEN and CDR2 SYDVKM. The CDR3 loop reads CASSLSPGGVETQYF. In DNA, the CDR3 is TGTGCCAGCAGTTTATCGCCAGGGGGGGTAGAGACCCAGTACTTC.

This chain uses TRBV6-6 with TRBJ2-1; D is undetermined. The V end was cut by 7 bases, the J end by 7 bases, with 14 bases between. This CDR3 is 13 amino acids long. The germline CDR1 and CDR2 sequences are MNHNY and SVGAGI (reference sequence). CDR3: CASTTGASNEQFF. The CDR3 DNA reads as TGTGCCAGCACTACGGGCGCATCGAATGAGCAGTTCTTC.

CDR3 sequence reads: CASSQDFVMSLSYEQYF. Written as DNA, the CDR3 is TGTGCCAGCAGCCAAGACTTTGTGATGAGTCTCTCCTACGAGCAGTACTTC. V gene TRBV4-2 combines with J gene TRBJ2-7, with D unresolved. V lost 0 bases, J lost 0 bases, and 15 bases lay in between. The CDR3 length is 17 residues. Germline CDR1 LGHNA, CDR2 YNFKEQ.

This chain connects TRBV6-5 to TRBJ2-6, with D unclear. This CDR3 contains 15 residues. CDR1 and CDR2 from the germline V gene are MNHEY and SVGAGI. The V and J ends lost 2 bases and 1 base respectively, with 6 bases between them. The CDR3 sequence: CASSYGLSGANVLTF. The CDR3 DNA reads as TGTGCCAGCAGTTACGGTTTGTCTGGGGCCAACGTCCTGACTTTC.

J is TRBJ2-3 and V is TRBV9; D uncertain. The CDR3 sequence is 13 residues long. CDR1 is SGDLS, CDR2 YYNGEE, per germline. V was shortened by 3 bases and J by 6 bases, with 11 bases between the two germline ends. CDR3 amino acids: CASSGPLGDTQYF. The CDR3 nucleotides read TGTGCCAGCAGCGGACCCCTCGGGGATACGCAGTATTTT.

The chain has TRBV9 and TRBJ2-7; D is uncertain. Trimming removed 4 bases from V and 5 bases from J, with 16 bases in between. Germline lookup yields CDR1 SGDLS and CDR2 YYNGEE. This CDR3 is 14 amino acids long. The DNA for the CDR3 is TGTGCCAGCAGCCCTCCCCCCCTGGGGAACGAGCAGTACTTC. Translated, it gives CASSPPPLGNEQYF.

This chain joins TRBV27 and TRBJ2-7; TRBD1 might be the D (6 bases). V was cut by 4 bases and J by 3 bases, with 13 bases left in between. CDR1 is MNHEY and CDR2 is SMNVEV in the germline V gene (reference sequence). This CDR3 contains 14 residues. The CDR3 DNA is TGTGCCAGCAGTTATGGTGAAGGGGGCTACGAGCAGTACTTC. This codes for CASSYGEGGYEQYF.

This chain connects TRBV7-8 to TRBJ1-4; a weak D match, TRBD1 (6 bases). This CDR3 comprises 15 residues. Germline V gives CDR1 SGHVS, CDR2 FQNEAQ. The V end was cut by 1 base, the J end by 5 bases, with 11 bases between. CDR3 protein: CASSLEGGRNEKLFF. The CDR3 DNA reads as TGTGCCAGCAGCTTAGAAGGGGGTAGGAATGAAAAACTGTTTTTT.

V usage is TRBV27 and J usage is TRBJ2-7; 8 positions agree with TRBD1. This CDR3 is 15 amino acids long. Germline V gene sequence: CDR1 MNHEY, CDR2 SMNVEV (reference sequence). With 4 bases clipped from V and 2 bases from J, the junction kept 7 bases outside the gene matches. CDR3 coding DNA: TGTGCCAGCAGTTCCAACCGACAGGGGACCTACGAGCAGTACTTC. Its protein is CASSSNRQGTYEQYF.

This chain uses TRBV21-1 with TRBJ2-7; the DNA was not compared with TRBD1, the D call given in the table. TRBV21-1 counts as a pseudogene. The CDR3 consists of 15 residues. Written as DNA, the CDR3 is TGTGCCAGCAGCAAACCAGGGGGACGACACTACGAGCAGTACTTC. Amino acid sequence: CASSKPGGRHYEQYF.

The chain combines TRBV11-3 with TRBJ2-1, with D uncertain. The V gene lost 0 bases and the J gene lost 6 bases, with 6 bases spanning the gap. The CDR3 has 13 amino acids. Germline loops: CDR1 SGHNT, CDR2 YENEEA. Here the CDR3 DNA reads TGTGCCAGCAGCTTAGACCCCCGCAATGAGCAGTTCTTC. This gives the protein CASSLDPRNEQFF. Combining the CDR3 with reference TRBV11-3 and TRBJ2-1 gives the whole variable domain EAGVVQSPRYKIIEKKQPVAFWCNPISGHNTLYWYLQNLGQGPELLIRYENEEAVDDSQLPKDRFSAERLKGVDSTLKIQPAELGDSAVYLCASSLDPRNEQFFGPGTRLTVL.

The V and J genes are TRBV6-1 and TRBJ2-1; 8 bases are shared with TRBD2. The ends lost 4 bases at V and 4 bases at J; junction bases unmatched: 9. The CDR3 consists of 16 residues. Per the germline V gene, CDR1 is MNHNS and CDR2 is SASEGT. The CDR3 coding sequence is TGTGCCAGCAGTGCCACAGCGGGAGTATTGTACAATGAGCAGTTCTTC. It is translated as CASSATAGVLYNEQFF.

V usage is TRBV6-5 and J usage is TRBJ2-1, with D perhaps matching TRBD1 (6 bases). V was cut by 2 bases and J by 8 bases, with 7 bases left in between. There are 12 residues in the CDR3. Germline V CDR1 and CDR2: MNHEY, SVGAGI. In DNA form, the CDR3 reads TGTGCCAGCAGTTACGAGGGGGATGAGCAGTTCTTC. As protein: CASSYEGDEQFF.

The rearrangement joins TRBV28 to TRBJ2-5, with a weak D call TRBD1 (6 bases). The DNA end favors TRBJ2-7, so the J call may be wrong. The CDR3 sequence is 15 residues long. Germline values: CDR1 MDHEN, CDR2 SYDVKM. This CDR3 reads CASSLEAGAQHEQYF. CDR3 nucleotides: TGTGCCAGCAGTTTAGAGGCAGGGGCCCAACACGAGCAGTACTTC.

The CDR3 DNA sequence: TGTGCCAGCAGCTTGTGGGGCAACTACGAGCAGTACTTC. This encodes CASSLWGNYEQYF. The genes are TRBV5-8 and TRBJ2-7, with D perhaps matching TRBD1 (5 bases). V dropped 1 base and J dropped 3 bases, with 8 bases sitting between them. The CDR3 is 13 amino acids. The V gene's germline CDR1 is SGHTS and CDR2 YDEGEE. Full variable domain (rest looked up from reference TRBV5-8 and TRBJ2-7): EAGVTQSPTHLIKTRGQQATLRCSPISGHTSVYWYQQALGLGLQFLLWYDEGEERNRGNFPPRFSGRQFPNYSSELNVNALELEDSALYLCASSLWGNYEQYFGPGTRLTVT.

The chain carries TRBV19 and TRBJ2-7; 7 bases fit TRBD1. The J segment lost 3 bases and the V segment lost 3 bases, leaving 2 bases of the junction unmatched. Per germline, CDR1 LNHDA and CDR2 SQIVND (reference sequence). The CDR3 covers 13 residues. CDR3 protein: CASSMAGGYEQYF. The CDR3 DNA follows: TGTGCCAGTAGTATGGCAGGGGGCTACGAGCAGTACTTC.

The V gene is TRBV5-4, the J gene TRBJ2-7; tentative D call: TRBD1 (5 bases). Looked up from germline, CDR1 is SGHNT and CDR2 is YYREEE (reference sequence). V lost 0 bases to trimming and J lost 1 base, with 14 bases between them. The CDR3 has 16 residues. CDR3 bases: TGTGCCAGCAGCTTGGGGGCAGGGTACCCTTCCTACGAGCAGTACTTC. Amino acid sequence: CASSLGAGYPSYEQYF.

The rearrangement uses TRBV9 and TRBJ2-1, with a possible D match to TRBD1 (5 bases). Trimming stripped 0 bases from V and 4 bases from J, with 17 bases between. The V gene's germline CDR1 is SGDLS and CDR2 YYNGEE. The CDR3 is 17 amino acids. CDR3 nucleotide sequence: TGTGCCAGCAGCGTAGGGGGCCGCCCAGGTGGGTACAATGAGCAGTTCTTC. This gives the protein CASSVGGRPGGYNEQFF.

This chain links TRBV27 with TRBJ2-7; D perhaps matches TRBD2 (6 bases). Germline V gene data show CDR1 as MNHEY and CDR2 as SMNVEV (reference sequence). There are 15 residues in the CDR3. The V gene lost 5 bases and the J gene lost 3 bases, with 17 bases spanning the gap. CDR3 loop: CASSPSWGDFYEQYF. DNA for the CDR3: TGTGCCAGCAGTCCCTCTTGGGGGGACTTCTACGAGCAGTACTTC.

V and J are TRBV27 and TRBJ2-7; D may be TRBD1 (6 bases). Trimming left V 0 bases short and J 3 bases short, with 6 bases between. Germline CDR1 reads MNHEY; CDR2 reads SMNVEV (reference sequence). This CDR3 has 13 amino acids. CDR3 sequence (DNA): TGTGCCAGCAGTTTATCAGGGGGCTACGAGCAGTACTTC. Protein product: CASSLSGGYEQYF.

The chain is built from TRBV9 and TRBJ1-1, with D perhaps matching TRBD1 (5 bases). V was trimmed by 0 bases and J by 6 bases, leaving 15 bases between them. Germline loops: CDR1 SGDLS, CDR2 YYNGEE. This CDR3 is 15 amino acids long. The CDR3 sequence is CASSVGDRDFSEAFF. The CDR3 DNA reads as TGTGCCAGCAGCGTAGGGGATAGGGACTTCTCTGAAGCTTTCTTT.

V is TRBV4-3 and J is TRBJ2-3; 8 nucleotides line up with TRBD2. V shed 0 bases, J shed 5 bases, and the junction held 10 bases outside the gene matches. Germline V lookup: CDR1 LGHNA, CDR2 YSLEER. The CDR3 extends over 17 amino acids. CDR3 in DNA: TGCGCCAGCAGCCAAGAAACTGCCGGGAGCGGGGGAGATACGCAGTATTTT. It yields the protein CASSQETAGSGGDTQYF.

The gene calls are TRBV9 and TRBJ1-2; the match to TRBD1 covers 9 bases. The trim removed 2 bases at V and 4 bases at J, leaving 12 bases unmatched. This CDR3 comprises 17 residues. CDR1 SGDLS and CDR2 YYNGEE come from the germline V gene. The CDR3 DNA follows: TGTGCCAGCAGCGTCCACTTGAGGGACAGGGAACCCTATGGCTACACCTTC. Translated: CASSVHLRDREPYGYTF.

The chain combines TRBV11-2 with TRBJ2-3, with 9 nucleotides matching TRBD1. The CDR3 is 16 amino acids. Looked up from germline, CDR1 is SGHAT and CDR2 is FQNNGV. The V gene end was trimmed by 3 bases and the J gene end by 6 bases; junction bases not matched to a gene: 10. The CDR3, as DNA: TGTGCCAGCAGCTTCATGGGACAGGGAGGGAGGGATACGCAGTATTTT. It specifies CASSFMGQGGRDTQYF.

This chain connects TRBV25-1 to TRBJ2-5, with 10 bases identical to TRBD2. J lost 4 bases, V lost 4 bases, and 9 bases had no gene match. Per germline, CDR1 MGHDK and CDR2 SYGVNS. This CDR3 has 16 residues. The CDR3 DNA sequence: TGTGCCAGCAGTGGACTAGCGGGTCCATTAGGAGAGACCCAGTACTTC. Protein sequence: CASSGLAGPLGETQYF.

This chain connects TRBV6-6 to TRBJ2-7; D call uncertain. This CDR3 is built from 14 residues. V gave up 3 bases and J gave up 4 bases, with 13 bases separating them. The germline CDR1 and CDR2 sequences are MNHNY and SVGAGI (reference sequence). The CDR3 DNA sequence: TGTGCCAGCAGTTATGGCTCCCTAAATTACGAGCAGTACTTC. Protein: CASSYGSLNYEQYF.

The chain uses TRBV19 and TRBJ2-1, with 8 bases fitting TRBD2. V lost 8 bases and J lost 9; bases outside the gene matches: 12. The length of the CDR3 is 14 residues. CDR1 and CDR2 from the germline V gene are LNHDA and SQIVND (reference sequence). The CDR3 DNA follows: TGTGCCAGTCGCTTAGCGGGGACGGTGGCTGAGCAGTTCTTC. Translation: CASRLAGTVAEQFF.

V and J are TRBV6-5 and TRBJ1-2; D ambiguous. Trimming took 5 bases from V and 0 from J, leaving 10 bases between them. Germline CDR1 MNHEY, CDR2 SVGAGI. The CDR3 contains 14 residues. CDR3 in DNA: TGTGCCAGCAGTAGACATCCTCCTAACTATGGCTACACCTTC. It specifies CASSRHPPNYGYTF.

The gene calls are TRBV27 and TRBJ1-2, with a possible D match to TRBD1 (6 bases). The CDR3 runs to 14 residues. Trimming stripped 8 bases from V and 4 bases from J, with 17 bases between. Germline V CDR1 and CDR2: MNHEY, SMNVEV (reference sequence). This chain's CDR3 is CASASGTLRYGYTF. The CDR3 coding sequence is TGTGCCAGCGCTTCCGGGACACTTCGCTATGGCTACACCTTC.